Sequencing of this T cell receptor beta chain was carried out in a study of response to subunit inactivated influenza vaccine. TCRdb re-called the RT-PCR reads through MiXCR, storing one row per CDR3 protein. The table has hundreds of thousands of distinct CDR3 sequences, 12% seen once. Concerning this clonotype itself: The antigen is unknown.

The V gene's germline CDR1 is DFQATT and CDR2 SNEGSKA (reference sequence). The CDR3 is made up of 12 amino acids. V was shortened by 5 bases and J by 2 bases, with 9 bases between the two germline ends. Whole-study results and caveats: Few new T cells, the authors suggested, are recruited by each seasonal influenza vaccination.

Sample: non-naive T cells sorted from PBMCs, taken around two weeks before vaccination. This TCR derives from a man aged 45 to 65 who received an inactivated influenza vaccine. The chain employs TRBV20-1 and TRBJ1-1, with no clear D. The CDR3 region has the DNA TGCAGTGCTTTAGGGCCCAACACTGAAGCTTTCTTT. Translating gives CSALGPNTEAFF.